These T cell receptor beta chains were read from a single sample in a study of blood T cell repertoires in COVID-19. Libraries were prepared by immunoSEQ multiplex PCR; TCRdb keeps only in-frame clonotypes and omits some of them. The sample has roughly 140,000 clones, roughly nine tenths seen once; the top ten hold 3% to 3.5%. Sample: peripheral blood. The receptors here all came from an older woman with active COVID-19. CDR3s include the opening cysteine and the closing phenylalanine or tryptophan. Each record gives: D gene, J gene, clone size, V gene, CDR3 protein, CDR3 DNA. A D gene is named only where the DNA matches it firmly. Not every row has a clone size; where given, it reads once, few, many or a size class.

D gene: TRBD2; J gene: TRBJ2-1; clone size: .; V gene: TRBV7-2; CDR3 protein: CASSLGATSQFF; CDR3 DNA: TGTGCCAGCAGCTTAGGCGCGACTAGCCAGTTCTTC
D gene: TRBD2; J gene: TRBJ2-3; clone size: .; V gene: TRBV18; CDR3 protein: CASSEGTSRTTDTQYF; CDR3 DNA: TGTGCCAGCTCAGAAGGGACTAGTCGTACCACAGATACGCAGTATTTT
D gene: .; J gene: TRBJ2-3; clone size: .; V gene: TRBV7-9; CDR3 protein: CASSSSKTSPVDTQYF; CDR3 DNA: TGTGCCAGCAGCTCGTCGAAGACAAGCCCTGTAGATACGCAGTATTTT
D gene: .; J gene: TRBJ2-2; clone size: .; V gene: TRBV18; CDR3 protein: CASSPDDQVNTGELFF; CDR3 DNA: TGTGCCAGCTCACCAGATGATCAGGTCAACACCGGGGAGCTGTTTTTT
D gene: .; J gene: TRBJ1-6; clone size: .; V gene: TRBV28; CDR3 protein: CASSLHRSSSYNSPLHF; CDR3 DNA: TGTGCCAGCAGTTTACACAGGTCGAGCTCCTATAATTCACCCCTCCACTTT
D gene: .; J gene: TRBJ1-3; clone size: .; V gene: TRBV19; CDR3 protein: CASRGRGRGNTIYF; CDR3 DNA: TGTGCCAGTAGGGGGAGAGGGCGTGGAAACACCATATATTTT
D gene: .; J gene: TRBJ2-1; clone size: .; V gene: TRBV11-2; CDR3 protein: CASSLVVFESYNEQFF; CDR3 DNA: TGTGCCAGCAGCTTGGTTGTGTTTGAGAGTTACAATGAGCAGTTCTTC
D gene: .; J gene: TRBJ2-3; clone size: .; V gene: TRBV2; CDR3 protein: CASSVRSIQYTDTQYF; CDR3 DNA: TGTGCCAGCAGCGTCCGGTCGATTCAATACACAGATACGCAGTATTTT
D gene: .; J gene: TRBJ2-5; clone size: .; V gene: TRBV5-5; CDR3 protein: CASSYRARAETQYF; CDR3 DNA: TGTGCCAGCAGTTACAGGGCCCGCGCAGAGACCCAGTACTTC
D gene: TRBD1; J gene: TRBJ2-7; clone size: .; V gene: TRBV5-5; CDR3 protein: CASSLAGTGGITGHEQYF; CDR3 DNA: TGTGCCAGCAGCTTGGCCGGGACAGGGGGGATTACGGGGCATGAGCAGTACTTC
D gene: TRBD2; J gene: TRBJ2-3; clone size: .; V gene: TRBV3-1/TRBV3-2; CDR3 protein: CASSQRSRGRGTDTQYF; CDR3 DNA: TGTGCCAGCAGCCAAAGATCTCGGGGGAGGGGAACAGATACGCAGTATTTT
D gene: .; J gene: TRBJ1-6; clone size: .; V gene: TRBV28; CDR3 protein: CASSPPQVFNSPLHF; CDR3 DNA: TGTGCCAGCAGCCCCCCGCAGGTTTTCAATTCACCCCTCCACTTT
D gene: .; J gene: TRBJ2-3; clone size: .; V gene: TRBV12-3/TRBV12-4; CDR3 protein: CASSTLRADTQYF; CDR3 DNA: TGTGCCAGCAGTACCCTGAGGGCAGATACGCAGTATTTT
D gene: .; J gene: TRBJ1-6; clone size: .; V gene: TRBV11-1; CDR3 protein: CASSSNARERNSPLHF; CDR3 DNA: TGTGCCAGCAGCTCGAACGCCCGGGAGCGAAATTCACCCCTCCACTTT
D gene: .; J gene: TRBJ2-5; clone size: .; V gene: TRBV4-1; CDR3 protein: CASSQGGAGGETQYF; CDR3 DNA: TGCGCCAGCAGCCAAGGGGGGGCAGGGGGAGAGACCCAGTACTTC
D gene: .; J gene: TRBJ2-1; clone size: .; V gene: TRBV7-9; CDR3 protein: CASSQRGVSYNEQFF; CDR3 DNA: TGTGCCAGCAGCCAACGCGGGGTTTCGTACAATGAGCAGTTCTTC
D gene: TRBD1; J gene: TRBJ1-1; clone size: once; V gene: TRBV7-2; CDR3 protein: CASSLRTGEFTEAFF; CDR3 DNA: TGTGCCAGCAGCTTAAGGACAGGGGAGTTTACTGAAGCTTTCTTT
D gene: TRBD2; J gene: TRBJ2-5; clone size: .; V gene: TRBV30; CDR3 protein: CAWTTGLAGSRKETQYF; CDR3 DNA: TGTGCCTGGACCACGGGACTAGCGGGATCCAGAAAAGAGACCCAGTACTTC
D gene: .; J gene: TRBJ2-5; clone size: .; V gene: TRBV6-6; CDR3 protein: CASSSKYRRETQYF; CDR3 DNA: TGTGCCAGCAGTTCCAAATACAGGCGAGAGACCCAGTACTTC
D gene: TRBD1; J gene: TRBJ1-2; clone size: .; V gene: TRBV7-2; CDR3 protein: CASSSPPGTGERRGYGYTF; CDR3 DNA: TGTGCCAGCAGCTCCCCGCCCGGGACAGGGGAAAGGAGAGGCTATGGCTACACCTTC
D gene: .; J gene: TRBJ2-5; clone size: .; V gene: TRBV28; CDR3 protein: CASSLSGRGSYQETQYF; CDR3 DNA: TGTGCCAGCAGTTTATCGGGCAGGGGTTCGTACCAAGAGACCCAGTACTTC
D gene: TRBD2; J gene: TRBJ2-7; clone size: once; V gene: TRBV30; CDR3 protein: CAWSGPSGLIPYEQYF; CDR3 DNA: TGTGCCTGGTCTGGGCCTAGCGGGCTGATTCCCTACGAGCAGTACTTC
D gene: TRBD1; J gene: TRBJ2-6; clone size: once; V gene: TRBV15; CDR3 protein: CATSEWGQGVSGANVLTF; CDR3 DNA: TGTGCCACCAGCGAATGGGGACAGGGTGTCTCTGGGGCCAACGTCCTGACTTTC
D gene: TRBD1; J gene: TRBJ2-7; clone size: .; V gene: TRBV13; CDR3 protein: CASSRQGYEQYF; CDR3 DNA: TGTGCCAGCAGTAGACAGGGGTACGAGCAGTACTTC
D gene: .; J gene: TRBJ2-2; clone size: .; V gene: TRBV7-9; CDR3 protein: CASSLSGATGELFF; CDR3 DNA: TGTGCCAGCAGCTTATCAGGGGCCACCGGGGAGCTGTTTTTT
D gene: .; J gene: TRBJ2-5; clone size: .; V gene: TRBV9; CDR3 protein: CASSVGGTLQETQYF; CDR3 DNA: TGTGCCAGCAGCGTAGGAGGGACACTCCAAGAGACCCAGTACTTC
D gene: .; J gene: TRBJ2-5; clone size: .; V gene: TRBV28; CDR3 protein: CASSSLVPRETQYF; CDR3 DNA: TGTGCCAGCAGTTCCCTCGTCCCCAGGGAGACCCAGTACTTC
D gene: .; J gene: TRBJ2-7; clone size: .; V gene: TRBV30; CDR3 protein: CAWSTADTYEQYF; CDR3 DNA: TGTGCCTGGAGTACGGCAGACACCTACGAGCAGTACTTC
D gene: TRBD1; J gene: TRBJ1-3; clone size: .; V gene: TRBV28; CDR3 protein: CASSLTGQGRLSSGNTIYF; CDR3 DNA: TGTGCCAGCAGTTTGACGGGACAGGGCCGCTTGAGCTCTGGAAACACCATATATTTT
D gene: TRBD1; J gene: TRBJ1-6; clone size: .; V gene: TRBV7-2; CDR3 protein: CASSNGQAIGSPLHF; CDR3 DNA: TGTGCCAGCAGCAATGGACAGGCAATAGGATCACCCCTCCACTTT